This T cell receptor beta chain originates from a study of cytomegalovirus exposure and HLA in healthy donors. The protocol was immunoSEQ multiplex PCR, while the TCRdb copy is restricted to in-frame clones and leaves out a portion. This sample has 150,000 to 200,000 clones, with more than 75% found just once. The receptor's source is a man between 18 and 29 years old in good health and CMV-seropositive. The sample taken for sequencing was PBMCs.

The CDR3 protein is CASSYVQGRNTEAFF. In nucleotides, the CDR3 is TGTGCCAGCAGTTACGTCCAGGGGAGGAACACTGAAGCTTTCTTT. This chain joins TRBV6-5 and TRBJ1-1, with D possibly being TRBD1 (6 bases). Germline-derived CDR1 and CDR2 are MNHEY and SVGAGI. This CDR3 is 15 amino acids long. V dropped 2 bases and J dropped 1 base, with 11 bases sitting between them.